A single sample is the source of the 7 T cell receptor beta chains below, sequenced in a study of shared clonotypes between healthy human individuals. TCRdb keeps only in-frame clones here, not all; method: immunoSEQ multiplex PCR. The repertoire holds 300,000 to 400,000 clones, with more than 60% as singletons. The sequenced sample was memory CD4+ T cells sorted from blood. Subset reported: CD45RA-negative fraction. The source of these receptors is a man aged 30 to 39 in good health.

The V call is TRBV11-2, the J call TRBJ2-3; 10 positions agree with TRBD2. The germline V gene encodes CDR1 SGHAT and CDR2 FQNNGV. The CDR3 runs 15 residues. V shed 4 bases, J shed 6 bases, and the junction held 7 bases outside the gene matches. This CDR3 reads CASSYRTSGWDTQYF. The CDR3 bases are TGTGCCAGCAGCTACCGGACTAGCGGCTGGGATACGCAGTATTTT.

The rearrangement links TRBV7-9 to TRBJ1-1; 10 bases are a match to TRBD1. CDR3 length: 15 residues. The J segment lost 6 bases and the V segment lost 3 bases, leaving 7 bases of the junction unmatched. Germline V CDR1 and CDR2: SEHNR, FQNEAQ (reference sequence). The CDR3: CASSFSGQGSAEAFF. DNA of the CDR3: TGTGCCAGCAGCTTTTCGGGACAGGGGTCTGCTGAAGCTTTCTTT.

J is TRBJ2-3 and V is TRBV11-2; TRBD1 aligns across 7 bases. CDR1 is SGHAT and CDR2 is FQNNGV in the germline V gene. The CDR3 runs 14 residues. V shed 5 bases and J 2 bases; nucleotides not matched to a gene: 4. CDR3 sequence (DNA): TGTGCCAGCAGCCTGGGACAGAACACAGATACGCAGTATTTT. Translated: CASSLGQNTDTQYF. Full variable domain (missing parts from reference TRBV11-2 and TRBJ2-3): EAGVAQSPRYKIIEKRQSVAFWCNPISGHATLYWYQQILGQGPKLLIQFQNNGVVDDSQLPKDRFSAERLKGVDSTLKIQPAKLEDSAVYLCASSLGQNTDTQYFGPGTRLTVL.

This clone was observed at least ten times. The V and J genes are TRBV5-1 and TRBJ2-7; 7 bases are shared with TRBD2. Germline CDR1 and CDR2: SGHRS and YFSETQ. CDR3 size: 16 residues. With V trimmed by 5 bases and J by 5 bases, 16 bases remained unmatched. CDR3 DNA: TGCGCCAGCAGTTCGCGGGGAGGGGCTGTACGGGACGAGCAGTACTTC. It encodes CASSSRGGAVRDEQYF.

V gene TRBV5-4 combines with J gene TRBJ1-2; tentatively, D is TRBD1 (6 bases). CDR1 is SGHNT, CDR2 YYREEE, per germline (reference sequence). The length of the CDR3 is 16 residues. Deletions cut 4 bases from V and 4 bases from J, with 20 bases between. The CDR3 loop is CASSEPGGRVGYGYTF. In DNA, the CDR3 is TGTGCCAGCAGCGAACCGGGGGGGCGGGTTGGCTATGGCTACACCTTC.

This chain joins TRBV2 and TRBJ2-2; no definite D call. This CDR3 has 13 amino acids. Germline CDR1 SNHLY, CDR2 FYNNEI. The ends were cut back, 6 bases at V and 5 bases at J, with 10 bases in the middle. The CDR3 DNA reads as TGTGCCAGCAGGGGCGCTCCTACCGGGGAGCTGTTTTTT. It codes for CASRGAPTGELFF.

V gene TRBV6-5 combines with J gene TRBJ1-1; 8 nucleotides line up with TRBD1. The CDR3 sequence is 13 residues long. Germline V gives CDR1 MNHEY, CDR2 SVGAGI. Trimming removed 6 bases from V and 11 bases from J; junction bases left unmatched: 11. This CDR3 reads CASSRTGIGWAFF. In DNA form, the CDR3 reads TGTGCCAGCAGCCGGACAGGGATAGGCTGGGCTTTCTTT.